The source of this TCR beta chain is a study of blood T cell repertoires in COVID-19. Whole-study context: Collection of acute and convalescent COVID-19 samples took place in the United States, Italy and Spain.

This clone showed up just a few times. Per the original methods: Reference gene primer amplification gave estimated nucleated cell counts. Libraries were prepared by immunoSEQ multiplex PCR; TCRdb keeps only in-frame clonotypes and omits some of them. Clone size and the V and J calls come from that table; the DNA yielded D and trimming. The table shows 70,000 to 95,000 clones, with about 82% occurring only once. The germline V gene encodes CDR1 LNHDA and CDR2 SQIVND (reference sequence). Trimming left V 4 bases short and J 7 bases short, with 10 bases between. The CDR3 is 12 residues long. Material for sequencing was peripheral blood. J is TRBJ1-2 and V is TRBV19; a weak D match, TRBD1 (5 bases). This clonotype was sampled from a woman aged 70-85 years with active or convalescent COVID-19. The CDR3 DNA sequence: TGTGCCAGTAGTACTCCAGGGCCTGGCTACACCTTC. It is translated as CASSTPGPGYTF.